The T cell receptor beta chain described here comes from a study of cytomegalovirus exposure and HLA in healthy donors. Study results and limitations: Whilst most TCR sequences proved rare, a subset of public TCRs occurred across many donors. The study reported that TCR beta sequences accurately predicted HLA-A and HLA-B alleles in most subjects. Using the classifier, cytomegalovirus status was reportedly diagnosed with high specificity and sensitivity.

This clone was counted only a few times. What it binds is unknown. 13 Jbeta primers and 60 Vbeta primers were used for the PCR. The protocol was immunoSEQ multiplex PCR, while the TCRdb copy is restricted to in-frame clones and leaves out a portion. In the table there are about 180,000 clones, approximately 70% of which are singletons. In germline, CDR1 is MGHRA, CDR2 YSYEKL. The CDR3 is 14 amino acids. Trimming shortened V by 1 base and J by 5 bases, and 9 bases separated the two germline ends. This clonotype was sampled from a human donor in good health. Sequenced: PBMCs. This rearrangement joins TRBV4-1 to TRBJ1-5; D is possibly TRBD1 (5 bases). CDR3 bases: TGCGCCAGCAGCCAAGGAGACAGATATCAGCCCCAGCATTTT. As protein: CASSQGDRYQPQHF.